The 30 T cell receptor beta chains reported below all come from one sample, sequenced in a study of blood T cell repertoires in COVID-19. Produced via immunoSEQ multiplex PCR; TCRdb's table is partial and in-frame only. The sample gives about 180,000 clones, 82% of which show up once; 10% to 13% is in the top ten. Specimen: peripheral blood. These receptors all stem from a woman of 80 years or more with active or convalescent COVID-19.

This clone has a handful of counts. The rearrangement links TRBV2 to TRBJ1-1; maybe TRBD1 (5 bases). This CDR3 has 14 amino acids. The V end was cut by 6 bases, the J end by 6 bases, with 17 bases between. Germline loops: CDR1 SNHLY, CDR2 FYNNEI. CDR3 DNA: TGTGCCAGCAGACCCGCGGAGGGACTCCCTGAAGCTTTCTTT. Protein sequence: CASRPAEGLPEAFF.

V usage is TRBV9 and J usage is TRBJ2-3; 14 bases align to TRBD2. The CDR3 loop spans 17 amino acids. Unmatched junction bases numbered 3, after V lost 2 bases and J lost 1 base. In germline, CDR1 is SGDLS, CDR2 YYNGEE. DNA of the CDR3: TGTGCCAGCAGCGTTGGACTAGCGGGAGGACGCACAGATACGCAGTATTTT. Its translation is CASSVGLAGGRTDTQYF.

This chain uses TRBV27 with TRBJ1-4, with 9 bases lining up with TRBD1. The ends lost 0 bases at V and 0 bases at J; junction bases unmatched: 17. Germline CDR1 is MNHEY and CDR2 is SMNVEV (reference sequence). The CDR3 has 22 residues. As DNA, the CDR3 is TGTGCCAGCAGTTTATCGACCCGGGACAGGGATACATCGACTTCAACTAATGAAAAACTGTTTTTT. It encodes CASSLSTRDRDTSTSTNEKLFF.

V and J are TRBV5-4 and TRBJ2-1, with D possibly being TRBD1 (5 bases). Trimming cost V 4 bases and J 0 bases, with 17 bases left between them. Germline CDR1 is SGHNT and CDR2 is YYREEE (reference sequence). CDR3 size: 17 residues. CDR3 DNA sequence: TGTGCCAGCAGCCCAGGGCGACTGAGAAGCTCCTACAATGAGCAGTTCTTC. It specifies CASSPGRLRSSYNEQFF.

The chain couples TRBV25-1 to TRBJ2-6; tentatively, D is TRBD1 (5 bases). The CDR3 spans 15 residues. Germline lookup yields CDR1 MGHDK and CDR2 SYGVNS. With 1 base removed from V and 2 bases from J, the gap between germline ends came to 6 bases. CDR3 DNA sequence: TGTGCCAGCAGTGAATCAGGGACTGGGGCCAACGTCCTGACTTTC. As protein: CASSESGTGANVLTF.

In this sample, this clone turned up once. V usage is TRBV5-1 and J usage is TRBJ2-7; tentatively, D is TRBD1 (5 bases). The germline gives CDR1 SGHRS, CDR2 YFSETQ. The CDR3 consists of 15 residues. V dropped 0 bases and J dropped 4 bases, with 14 bases sitting between them. The CDR3: CASSLVPQGGYEQYF. The CDR3 nucleotides read TGCGCCAGCAGCTTGGTACCGCAGGGCGGATACGAGCAGTACTTC.

The table lists this clone with a count of one. This chain joins TRBV4-1 and TRBJ2-2; no reliable D call. Trimming took 0 bases from V and 4 from J, leaving 6 bases between them. Germline V gene lookup returns CDR1 MGHRA and CDR2 YSYEKL. The CDR3 loop spans 14 amino acids. The CDR3 bases are TGCGCCAGCAGCCAAGATCCCGGCACCGGGGAGCTGTTTTTT. This gives the protein CASSQDPGTGELFF.

The gene calls are TRBV5-4 and TRBJ2-3; 8 nucleotides line up with TRBD2. The junction had 10 bases not matched to a gene; V was cut back by 4 bases and J by 3 bases. CDR1 SGHNT and CDR2 YYREEE come from the germline V gene (reference sequence). The CDR3 has 16 residues. The CDR3 DNA is TGTGCCAGCAGCCCCACCTACGGGAGGGTTACAGATACGCAGTATTTT. This codes for CASSPTYGRVTDTQYF.

This clone has a handful of counts. The chain recombines TRBV11-3 with TRBJ1-3; D gene uncertain. CDR1 SGHNT and CDR2 YENEEA come from the germline V gene. The V end was cut by 5 bases, the J end by 4 bases, with 12 bases between. The CDR3 covers 14 residues. This CDR3 reads CASSLTGYGNTIYF. The CDR3 DNA reads TGTGCCAGCAGCCTGACGGGATACGGAAACACCATATATTTT.

J is TRBJ2-5 and V is TRBV18, with 11 bases lining up with TRBD2. CDR3 length equals 14 residues. The J segment lost 3 bases and the V segment lost 4 bases, leaving 1 base of the junction unmatched. Germline V lookup: CDR1 KGHSH, CDR2 LQKENI. CDR3: CASSLAGGEETQYF. In DNA, the CDR3 is TGTGCCAGCTCACTAGCGGGAGGGGAAGAGACCCAGTACTTC.

The chain is built from TRBV19 and TRBJ1-1; D not resolved. V lost 5 bases, J lost 4 bases, and 11 bases lay in between. Germline CDR1 and CDR2: LNHDA and SQIVND (reference sequence). The CDR3 spans 13 residues. The CDR3 loop is CASSLLGGTEAFF. The CDR3 DNA reads as TGTGCCAGTAGTCTCTTAGGAGGCACTGAAGCTTTCTTT.

The V gene is TRBV12-5, the J gene TRBJ2-3, with 10 bases identical to TRBD2. V was pared by 2 bases and J by 6 bases, with 5 bases of the junction left unmatched. The CDR3 spans 15 residues. In germline, CDR1 is LGHNT, CDR2 FRNRAP. CDR3 sequence reads: CASGLWLAGVDTQYF. CDR3 DNA: TGTGCTAGTGGTTTGTGGCTAGCGGGAGTCGATACGCAGTATTTT. The full variable domain, its missing parts supplied by reference TRBV12-5 and TRBJ2-3, is DARVTQTPRHKVTEMGQEVTMRCQPILGHNTVFWYRQTMMQGLELLAYFRNRAPLDDSGMPKDRFSAEMPDATLATLKIQPSEPRDSAVYFCASGLWLAGVDTQYFGPGTRLTVL.

This clone was counted once. The chain uses TRBV20-1 and TRBJ2-3; no clear D. This CDR3 is built from 14 residues. V dropped 3 bases and J dropped 4 bases, with 14 bases sitting between them. Germline V gene lookup returns CDR1 DFQATT and CDR2 SNEGSKA (reference sequence). CDR3 bases: TGCAGTGCTAGTCAGGTCAGGAAAGCAGATACGCAGTATTTT. This translates into CSASQVRKADTQYF.

The chain combines TRBV28 with TRBJ2-1; weak D call: TRBD1 (6 bases). Germline V gene lookup returns CDR1 MDHEN and CDR2 SYDVKM. CDR3 size: 14 residues. V lost 5 bases and J lost 4, with 12 bases in between. The CDR3 DNA is TGTGCCAGCAGTCCGCCCAGGGGTTACAATGAGCAGTTCTTC. It encodes CASSPPRGYNEQFF.

This clone was observed a handful of times. The rearrangement joins TRBV11-2 to TRBJ1-2; 7 bases are shared with TRBD1. Germline CDR1 is SGHAT and CDR2 is FQNNGV. J was trimmed by 5 bases and V by 6 bases; bases with no gene match: 12. There are 15 residues in the CDR3. CDR3: CASRTPRGKEYGYTF. CDR3 nucleotides: TGTGCCAGCAGGACCCCCAGGGGGAAGGAGTATGGCTACACCTTC.

The rearrangement joins TRBV19 to TRBJ1-5; the D is unclear. Between the trimmed V and J ends, which lost 3 bases and 7 bases, there was a span of 13 bases. Germline CDR1 and CDR2: LNHDA and SQIVND (reference sequence). The CDR3 length is 14 residues. The CDR3 DNA follows: TGTGCCAGTAGTATCACCGACGGGATGCAGCCCCAGCATTTT. Residues: CASSITDGMQPQHF.

With respect to this clone: At one end, the junction sequence differs from germline, possibly due to a read error. Other DNA sequences within the sample encode an identical CDR3. The rearrangement uses TRBV14 and TRBJ2-1; 7 positions agree with TRBD2. This CDR3 region has 14 residues. The V gene's germline CDR1 is SGHDN and CDR2 FVKESK. In DNA form, the CDR3 reads TGTGCCAGTAGCCAACAAGGACTAGTCTATGAGCAGTTCTTC. Its protein product is CASSQQGLVYEQFF.

The rearrangement uses TRBV11-2 and TRBJ2-1; TRBD2 might be the D (6 bases). The V gene's germline CDR1 is SGHAT and CDR2 FQNNGV. CDR3 length: 15 amino acids. V was trimmed by 1 base and J by 5 bases, leaving 12 bases between them. Written as DNA, the CDR3 is TGTGCCAGCAGCTTAGCGGGAGCCCCAGACAATGAGCAGTTCTTC. Translated, it gives CASSLAGAPDNEQFF. The variable domain in full, completed from reference TRBV11-2 and TRBJ2-1, reads EAGVAQSPRYKIIEKRQSVAFWCNPISGHATLYWYQQILGQGPKLLIQFQNNGVVDDSQLPKDRFSAERLKGVDSTLKIQPAKLEDSAVYLCASSLAGAPDNEQFFGPGTRLTVL.

V is TRBV7-9 and J is TRBJ1-2; 8 bases align to TRBD1. CDR1 is SEHNR, CDR2 FQNEAQ, per germline (reference sequence). The CDR3 runs 15 residues. V lost 2 bases, J lost 2 bases, and 4 bases stayed unmatched. The CDR3 loop is CASSLPWTGNYGYTF. The CDR3 DNA reads as TGTGCCAGCAGCTTACCCTGGACAGGGAACTATGGCTACACCTTC. Combining the CDR3 with reference TRBV7-9 and TRBJ1-2 gives the whole variable domain DTGVSQNPRHKITKRGQNVTFRCDPISEHNRLYWYRQTLGQGPEFLTYFQNEAQLEKSRLLSDRFSAERPKGSFSTLEIQRTEQGDSAMYLCASSLPWTGNYGYTFGSGTRLTVV.

This chain uses TRBV7-8 with TRBJ2-2, with TRBD2 identical over 8 bases. The CDR3 length is 16 residues. From germline, CDR1 is SGHVS and CDR2 FQNEAQ. The trim removed 0 bases at V and 7 bases at J, leaving 7 bases unmatched. CDR3 sequence: CASSLAGGRSGGELFF. The CDR3 DNA is TGTGCCAGCAGCTTAGCGGGCGGGAGGAGTGGCGGGGAGCTGTTTTTT.

A few counts support this clone. The chain joins TRBV15 to TRBJ2-7; TRBD2 matches at 7 bases. The CDR3 length is 15 residues. Germline V gene data show CDR1 as LNHNV and CDR2 as YYDKDF (reference sequence). V lost 2 bases and J lost 5; bases outside the gene matches: 9. CDR3: CATSRSRGGRHEQYF. The CDR3 DNA reads TGTGCCACCAGCAGATCGCGCGGGGGTAGGCACGAGCAGTACTTC.

This clone is a singleton in its sample. The rearrangement joins TRBV7-8 to TRBJ2-1; D gene unclear. This CDR3 is built from 13 residues. V shed 1 base and J shed 12 bases, with 13 bases lying between them. CDR1 is SGHVS and CDR2 is FQNEAQ in the germline V gene. CDR3: CASSLENLGAQFF. CDR3 nucleotides: TGTGCCAGCAGCTTAGAGAATTTAGGAGCGCAGTTCTTC.

The chain carries TRBV2 and TRBJ1-6; maybe TRBD1 (5 bases). V was trimmed by 6 bases and J by 2 bases, leaving 11 bases between them. The V gene's germline CDR1 is SNHLY and CDR2 FYNNEI. This CDR3 contains 15 residues. The CDR3 coding sequence is TGTGCCAGCAGCCCCTCAGGGACCTATAATTCACCCCTCCACTTT. Protein: CASSPSGTYNSPLHF. Drawing the rest from reference TRBV2 and TRBJ1-6, the complete variable domain is EPEVTQTPSHQVTQMGQEVILRCVPISNHLYFYWYRQILGQKVEFLVSFYNNEISEKSEIFDDQFSVERPDGSNFTLKIRSTKLEDSAMYFCASSPSGTYNSPLHFGNGTRLTVT.

V and J are TRBV6-6 and TRBJ2-1; D is undetermined. Germline CDR1 MNHNY, CDR2 SVGAGI (reference sequence). The CDR3 covers 14 residues. Trimming cost V 1 base and J 5 bases, with 9 bases left between them. This chain's CDR3 is CASSYYDNNNEQFF. In DNA form, the CDR3 reads TGTGCCAGCAGTTACTACGACAACAACAATGAGCAGTTCTTC.

The genes are TRBV18 and TRBJ2-1, with 8 bases aligning to TRBD2. The junction had 11 bases not matched to a gene; V was cut back by 3 bases and J by 4 bases. The V gene's germline CDR1 is KGHSH and CDR2 LQKENI. CDR3 length equals 17 residues. CDR3 in DNA: TGTGCCAGCTCACCCACTAGACCGGGACTAGGTTACAATGAGCAGTTCTTC. It codes for CASSPTRPGLGYNEQFF.

Remarks on this clone: The same CDR3 is also encoded by other DNA sequences in this sample. The chain employs TRBV5-1 and TRBJ2-1; 15 bases are shared with TRBD2. The CDR3 covers 15 residues. The V gene's germline CDR1 is SGHRS and CDR2 YFSETQ. V dropped 3 bases and J dropped 15; count of bases not matched to a gene: 10. In nucleotides, the CDR3 is TGCGCCAGCAGCTCGGGTGGACTAGCGGGGGGGTTCTGGTTCTTC. Protein sequence: CASSSGGLAGGFWFF.

V is TRBV10-3 and J is TRBJ2-2; perhaps TRBD2 as D (5 bases). The ends were cut back, 7 bases at V and 0 bases at J, with 9 bases in the middle. Germline values: CDR1 ENHRY, CDR2 SYGVKD. The CDR3 covers 14 residues. The CDR3, as DNA: TGTGCCATCACGGGAACTGCGAACACCGGGGAGCTGTTTTTT. Its protein is CAITGTANTGELFF.

The chain is built from TRBV7-9 and TRBJ1-6; D may be TRBD1 (5 bases). The germline V gene has CDR1 SEHNR and CDR2 FQNEAQ (reference sequence). The V end lost 4 bases, the J end lost 6 bases, and 7 bases lay between the germline ends. This CDR3 is 13 amino acids long. The CDR3 DNA follows: TGTGCCAGCAGCTCGACAGTTAATTCACCCCTCCACTTT. Translated, it gives CASSSTVNSPLHF.

CDR3 loop: CASSLRTDLNYGYTF. The CDR3 coding sequence is TGTGCCAGCAGCCTCCGGACAGATTTAAACTATGGCTACACCTTC. The chain links TRBV14 to TRBJ1-2; a possible D gene is TRBD1 (6 bases). This CDR3 is built from 15 residues. Per the germline V gene, CDR1 is SGHDN and CDR2 is FVKESK. Trimming cost V 4 bases and J 2 bases, with 14 bases left between them. The full variable domain, in which reference TRBV14 and TRBJ1-2 provide the parts outside the CDR3, is EAGVTQFPSHSVIEKGQTVTLRCDPISGHDNLYWYRRVMGKEIKFLLHFVKESKQDESGMPNNRFLAERTGGTYSTLKVQPAELEDSGVYFCASSLRTDLNYGYTFGSGTRLTVV.

This clone was detected once. The chain is built from TRBV7-9 and TRBJ2-2, with D possibly being TRBD2 (6 bases). CDR1 and CDR2 from the germline V gene are SEHNR and FQNEAQ (reference sequence). Trimming cost V 7 bases and J 6 bases, with 21 bases left between them. The CDR3 has 16 residues. The CDR3 is CASTLRSGVRAGELFF. The CDR3 DNA reads TGTGCCAGCACGCTTAGATCGGGGGTCCGAGCCGGGGAGCTGTTTTTT.